This TCR beta chain was captured in a study of molecular identifiers for immune sequencing clone quantification. Naive CD8 T cells were sorted, and the gate applied was CD8+CD4-CCR7+CD45RA+. Broader study findings: Effector cells had over 98% of their molecules in clones above 20 RNA copies, while naive cells had under 1%.

Using its own MiXCR run on the PCR reads, TCRdb lists one record per CDR3 protein. The sample shows approximately 550,000 distinct CDR3 sequences, less than 30% of them seen only once. J lost 2 bases, V lost 1 base, and 1 base had no gene match. CDR1 and CDR2 from the germline V gene are SEHNR and FQNEAQ (reference sequence). CDR3 length: 14 amino acids. This clonotype was seen a few times. Its antigen is currently unknown. The specimen sequenced was naive CD8+ T cells from blood, with Jurkat cell RNA spiked in. Sample subset: FACS-sorted CD8+CD4-CCR7+CD45RA+ naive T cells. V and J are TRBV7-9 and TRBJ2-5; TRBD1 aligns across 7 bases. This clonotype originated in a human donor in good health. Some libraries in this study had Jurkat cell RNA spiked in. The CDR3 spells CASSLVTGQETQYF. CDR3 coding DNA: TGTGCCAGCAGCTTAGTGACAGGGCAAGAGACCCAGTACTTC. Full variable domain (remainder filled in from reference TRBV7-9 and TRBJ2-5): DTGVSQNPRHKITKRGQNVTFRCDPISEHNRLYWYRQTLGQGPEFLTYFQNEAQLEKSRLLSDRFSAERPKGSFSTLEIQRTEQGDSAMYLCASSLVTGQETQYFGPGTRLLVL.